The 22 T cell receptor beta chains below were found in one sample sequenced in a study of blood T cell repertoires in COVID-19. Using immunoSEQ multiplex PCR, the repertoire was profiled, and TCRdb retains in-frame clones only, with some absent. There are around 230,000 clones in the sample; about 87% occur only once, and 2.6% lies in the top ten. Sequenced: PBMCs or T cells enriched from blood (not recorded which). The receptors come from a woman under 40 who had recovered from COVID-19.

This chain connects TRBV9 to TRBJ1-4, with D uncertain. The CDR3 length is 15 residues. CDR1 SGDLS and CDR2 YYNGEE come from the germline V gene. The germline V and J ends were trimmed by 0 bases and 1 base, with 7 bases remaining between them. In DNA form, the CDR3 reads TGTGCCAGCAGCGTAGGGCGGCGAACTAATGAAAAACTGTTTTTT. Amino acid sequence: CASSVGRRTNEKLFF.

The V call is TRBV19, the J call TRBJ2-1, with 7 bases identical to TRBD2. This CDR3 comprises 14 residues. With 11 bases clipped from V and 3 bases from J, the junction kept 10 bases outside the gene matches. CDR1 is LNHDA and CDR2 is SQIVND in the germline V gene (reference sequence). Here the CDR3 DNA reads TGTGCCTCCGAGGAGGCTAGCGGCTACAATGAGCAGTTCTTC. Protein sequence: CASEEASGYNEQFF.

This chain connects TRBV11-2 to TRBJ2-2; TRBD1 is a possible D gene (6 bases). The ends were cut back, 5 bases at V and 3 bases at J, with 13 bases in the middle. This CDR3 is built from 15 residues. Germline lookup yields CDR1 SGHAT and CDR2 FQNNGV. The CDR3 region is CASSPQTGYTGELFF. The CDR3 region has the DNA TGTGCCAGCAGCCCCCAGACAGGATACACCGGGGAGCTGTTTTTT.

CDR3 nucleotide sequence: TGTGCCACCAGCACCGGGACAGGGGGAAGAAAACTGTTTTTT. Translating gives CATSTGTGGRKLFF. The chain couples TRBV15 to TRBJ1-4; 11 nucleotides line up with TRBD1. Looked up from germline, CDR1 is LNHNV and CDR2 is YYDKDF (reference sequence). The CDR3 extends over 14 amino acids. V shed 4 bases, J shed 10 bases, and the junction held 5 bases outside the gene matches.

CDR3 sequence reads: CASSLGTGVEKLFF. The CDR3 DNA follows: TGTGCCAGCAGTTTAGGGACAGGGGTCGAAAAACTGTTTTTT. This chain links TRBV27 with TRBJ1-4; 10 nucleotides agree with TRBD1. This CDR3 has 14 amino acids. J lost 8 bases, V lost 2 bases, and 2 bases had no gene match. The germline V gene has CDR1 MNHEY and CDR2 SMNVEV (reference sequence).

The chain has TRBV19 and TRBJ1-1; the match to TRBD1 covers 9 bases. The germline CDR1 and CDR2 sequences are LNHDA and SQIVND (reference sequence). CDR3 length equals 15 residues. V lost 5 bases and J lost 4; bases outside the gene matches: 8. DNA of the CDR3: TGTGCCAGTAGTCAGGACAGGGGCGGGTCCACTGAAGCTTTCTTT. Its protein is CASSQDRGGSTEAFF.

The CDR3 DNA follows: TGTGCCAGCAGCCGAACTAGCGGGGGGTACGAGCAGTACTTC. Translated, it gives CASSRTSGGYEQYF. V is TRBV11-1 and J is TRBJ2-7; TRBD2 matches 12 bases. CDR1 is SGHAT and CDR2 is FQDESV in the germline V gene (reference sequence). The CDR3 runs 14 residues. The V segment lost 5 bases and the J segment 4 bases; nucleotides outside the gene matches: 3. Filled out from reference TRBV11-1 and TRBJ2-7, the complete variable domain reads EAEVAQSPRYKITEKSQAVAFWCDPISGHATLYWYRQILGQGPELLVQFQDESVVDDSQLPKDRFSAERLKGVDSTLKIQPAELGDSAMYLCASSRTSGGYEQYFGPGTRLTVT.

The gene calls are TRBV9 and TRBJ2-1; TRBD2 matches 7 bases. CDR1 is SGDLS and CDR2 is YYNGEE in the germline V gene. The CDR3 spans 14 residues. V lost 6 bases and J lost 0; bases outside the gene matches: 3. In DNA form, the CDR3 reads TGTGCCAGCAATCGGGGGGTCTCCTACAATGAGCAGTTCTTC. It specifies CASNRGVSYNEQFF.

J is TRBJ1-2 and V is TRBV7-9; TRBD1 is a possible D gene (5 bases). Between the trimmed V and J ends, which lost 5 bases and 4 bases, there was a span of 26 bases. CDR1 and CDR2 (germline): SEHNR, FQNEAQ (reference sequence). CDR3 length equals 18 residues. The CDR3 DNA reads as TGTGCCAGCAGCCACCCGCCCCCCCCTGAAGGGGTCGGCTATGGCTACACCTTC. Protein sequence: CASSHPPPPEGVGYGYTF.

In DNA, the CDR3 is TGCGCCAGCAGCCAAGTGACCAGAGGATCCTCACCCCTCCACTTT. It is translated as CASSQVTRGSSPLHF. The chain joins TRBV4-3 to TRBJ1-6; no firm D call. Germline values: CDR1 LGHNA, CDR2 YSLEER. Trimming removed 1 base at V and 10 bases at J, with 14 bases between. This CDR3 spans 15 amino acids.

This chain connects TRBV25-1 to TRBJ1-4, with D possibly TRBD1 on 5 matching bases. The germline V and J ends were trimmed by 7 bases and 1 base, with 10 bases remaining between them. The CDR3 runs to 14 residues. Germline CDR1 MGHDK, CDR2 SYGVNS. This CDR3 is CASTGGITNEKLFF. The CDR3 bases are TGTGCCAGCACCGGGGGGATAACTAATGAAAAACTGTTTTTT.

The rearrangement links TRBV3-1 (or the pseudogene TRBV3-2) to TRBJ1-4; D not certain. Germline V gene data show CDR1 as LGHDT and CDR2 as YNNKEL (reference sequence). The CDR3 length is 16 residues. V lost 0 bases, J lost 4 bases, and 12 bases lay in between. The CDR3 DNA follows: TGTGCCAGCAGCCAAGACCGCCAGAGACTTAATGAAAAACTGTTTTTT. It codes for CASSQDRQRLNEKLFF.

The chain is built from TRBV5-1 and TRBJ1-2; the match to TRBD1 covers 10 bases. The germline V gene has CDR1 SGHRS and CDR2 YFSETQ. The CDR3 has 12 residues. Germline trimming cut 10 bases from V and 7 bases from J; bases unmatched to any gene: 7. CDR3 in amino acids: CAPPGQGGGYTF. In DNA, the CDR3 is TGCGCCCCCCCCGGACAGGGGGGTGGCTACACCTTC.

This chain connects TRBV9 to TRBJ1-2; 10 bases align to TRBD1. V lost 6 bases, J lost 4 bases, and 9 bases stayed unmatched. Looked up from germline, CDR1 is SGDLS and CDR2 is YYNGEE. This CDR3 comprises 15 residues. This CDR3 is CASTKTGGPSYGYTF. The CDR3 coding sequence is TGTGCCAGCACCAAGACAGGGGGCCCCTCCTATGGCTACACCTTC.

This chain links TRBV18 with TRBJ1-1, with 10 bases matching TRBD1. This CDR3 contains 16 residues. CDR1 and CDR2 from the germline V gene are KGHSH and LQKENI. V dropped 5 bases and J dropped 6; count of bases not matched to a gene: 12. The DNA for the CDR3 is TGTGCCAGCTCATACACCACCCCGACAGGGGGCTCTGAAGCTTTCTTT. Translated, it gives CASSYTTPTGGSEAFF.

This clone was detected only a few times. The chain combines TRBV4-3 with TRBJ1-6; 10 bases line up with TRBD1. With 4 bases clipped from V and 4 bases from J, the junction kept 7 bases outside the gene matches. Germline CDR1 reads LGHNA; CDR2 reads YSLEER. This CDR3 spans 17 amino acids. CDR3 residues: CASSPNRQGAYNSPLHF. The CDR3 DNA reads TGCGCCAGCAGCCCCAATCGACAGGGGGCTTATAATTCACCCCTCCACTTT.

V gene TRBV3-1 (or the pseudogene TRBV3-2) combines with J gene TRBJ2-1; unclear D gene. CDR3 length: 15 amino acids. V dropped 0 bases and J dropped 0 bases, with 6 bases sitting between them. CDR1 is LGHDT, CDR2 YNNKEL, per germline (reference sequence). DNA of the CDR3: TGTGCCAGCAGCCAAGAGAGCCACTCCTACAATGAGCAGTTCTTC. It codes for CASSQESHSYNEQFF.

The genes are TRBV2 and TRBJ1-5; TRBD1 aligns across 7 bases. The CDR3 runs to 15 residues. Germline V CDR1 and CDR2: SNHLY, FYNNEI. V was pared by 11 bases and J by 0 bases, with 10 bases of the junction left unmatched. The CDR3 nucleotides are TGTGCCTTGGGACAGTTACCCTATAGCAATCAGCCCCAGCATTTT. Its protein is CALGQLPYSNQPQHF.

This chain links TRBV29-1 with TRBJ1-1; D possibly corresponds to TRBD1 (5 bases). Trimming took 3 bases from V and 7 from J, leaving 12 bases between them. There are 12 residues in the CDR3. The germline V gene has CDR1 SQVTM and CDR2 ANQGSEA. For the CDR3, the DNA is TGCAGCGTTGAGTGGGGCGGGAATGAAGCTTTCTTT. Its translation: CSVEWGGNEAFF.

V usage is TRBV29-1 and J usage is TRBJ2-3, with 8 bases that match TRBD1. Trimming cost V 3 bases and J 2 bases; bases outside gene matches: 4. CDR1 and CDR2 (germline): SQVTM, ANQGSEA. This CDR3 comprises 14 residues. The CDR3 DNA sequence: TGCAGCGTTGACAGGGGGCGCGTCACAGATACGCAGTATTTT. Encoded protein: CSVDRGRVTDTQYF.

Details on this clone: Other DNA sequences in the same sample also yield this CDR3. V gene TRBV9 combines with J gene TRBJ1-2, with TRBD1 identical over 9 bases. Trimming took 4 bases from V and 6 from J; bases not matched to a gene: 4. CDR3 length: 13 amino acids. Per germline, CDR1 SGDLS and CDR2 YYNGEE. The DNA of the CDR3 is TGTGCCAGCAGCATGGACAGGGGTAATGGCTACACCTTC. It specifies CASSMDRGNGYTF.

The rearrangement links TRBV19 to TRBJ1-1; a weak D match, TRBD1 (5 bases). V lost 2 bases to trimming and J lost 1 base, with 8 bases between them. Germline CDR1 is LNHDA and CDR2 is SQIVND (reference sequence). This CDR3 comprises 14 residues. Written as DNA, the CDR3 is TGTGCCAGTAGTATAAATACAGGGAACACTGAAGCTTTCTTT. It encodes CASSINTGNTEAFF.